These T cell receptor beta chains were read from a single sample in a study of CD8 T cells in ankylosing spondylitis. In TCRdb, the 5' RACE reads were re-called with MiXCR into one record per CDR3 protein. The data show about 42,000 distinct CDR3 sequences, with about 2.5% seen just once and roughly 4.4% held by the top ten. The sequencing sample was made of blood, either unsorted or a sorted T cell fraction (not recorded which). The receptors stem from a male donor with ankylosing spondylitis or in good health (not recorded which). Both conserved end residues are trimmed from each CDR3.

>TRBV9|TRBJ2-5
ASSAGREGETQY
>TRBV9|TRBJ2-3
ASSPRQGVADTQY
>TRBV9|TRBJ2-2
ASSVATGQGNTGELF
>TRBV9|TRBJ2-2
ASSVDARGSGELF
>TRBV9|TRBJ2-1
ASSVGSGRPGGNEQF
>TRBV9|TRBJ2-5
ASSVAVSEETQY
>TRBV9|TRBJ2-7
ASSVASRAGEQY
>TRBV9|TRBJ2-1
ASSVGVDNYNEQF
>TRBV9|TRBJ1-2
ASSEGTGTGSHYGYT
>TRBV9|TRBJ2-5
ASSATGGRFGETQY
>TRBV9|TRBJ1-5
ASSRTGNNQPQH
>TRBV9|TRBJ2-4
ASSVDASELNIQY
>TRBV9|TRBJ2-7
ASSVGTSQEAYEQY
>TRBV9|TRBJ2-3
ASSVEVGSDTQY
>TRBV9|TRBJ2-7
ASSANPGDLYEQY
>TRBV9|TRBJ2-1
ASSPGGGLAGSNEQF
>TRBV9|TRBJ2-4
ASSVTISQNIQY
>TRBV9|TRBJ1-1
ASSVALAENAEAF
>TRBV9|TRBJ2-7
ASSVGGSGREQY
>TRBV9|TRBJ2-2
ASSVAWLNTGELF
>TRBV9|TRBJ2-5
ASSVGTGTPQETQY
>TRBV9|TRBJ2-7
ASSPFAGESHEQY
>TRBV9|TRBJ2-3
ASSVGVAGGPGTDTQY
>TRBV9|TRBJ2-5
ASSVGLGLASGGETQY